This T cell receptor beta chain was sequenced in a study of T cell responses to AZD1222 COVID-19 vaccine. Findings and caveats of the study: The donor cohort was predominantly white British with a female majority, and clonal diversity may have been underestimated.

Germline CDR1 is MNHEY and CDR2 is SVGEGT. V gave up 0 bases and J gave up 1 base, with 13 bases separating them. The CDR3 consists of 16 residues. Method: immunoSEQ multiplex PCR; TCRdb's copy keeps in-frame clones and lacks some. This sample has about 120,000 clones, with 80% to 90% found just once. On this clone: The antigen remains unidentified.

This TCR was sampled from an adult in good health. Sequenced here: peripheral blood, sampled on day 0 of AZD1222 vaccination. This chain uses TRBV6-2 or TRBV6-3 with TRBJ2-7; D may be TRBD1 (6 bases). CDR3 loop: CASSYSIWDTSYEQYF. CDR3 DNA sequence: TGTGCCAGCAGTTACTCGATTTGGGACACATCCTACGAGCAGTACTTC.